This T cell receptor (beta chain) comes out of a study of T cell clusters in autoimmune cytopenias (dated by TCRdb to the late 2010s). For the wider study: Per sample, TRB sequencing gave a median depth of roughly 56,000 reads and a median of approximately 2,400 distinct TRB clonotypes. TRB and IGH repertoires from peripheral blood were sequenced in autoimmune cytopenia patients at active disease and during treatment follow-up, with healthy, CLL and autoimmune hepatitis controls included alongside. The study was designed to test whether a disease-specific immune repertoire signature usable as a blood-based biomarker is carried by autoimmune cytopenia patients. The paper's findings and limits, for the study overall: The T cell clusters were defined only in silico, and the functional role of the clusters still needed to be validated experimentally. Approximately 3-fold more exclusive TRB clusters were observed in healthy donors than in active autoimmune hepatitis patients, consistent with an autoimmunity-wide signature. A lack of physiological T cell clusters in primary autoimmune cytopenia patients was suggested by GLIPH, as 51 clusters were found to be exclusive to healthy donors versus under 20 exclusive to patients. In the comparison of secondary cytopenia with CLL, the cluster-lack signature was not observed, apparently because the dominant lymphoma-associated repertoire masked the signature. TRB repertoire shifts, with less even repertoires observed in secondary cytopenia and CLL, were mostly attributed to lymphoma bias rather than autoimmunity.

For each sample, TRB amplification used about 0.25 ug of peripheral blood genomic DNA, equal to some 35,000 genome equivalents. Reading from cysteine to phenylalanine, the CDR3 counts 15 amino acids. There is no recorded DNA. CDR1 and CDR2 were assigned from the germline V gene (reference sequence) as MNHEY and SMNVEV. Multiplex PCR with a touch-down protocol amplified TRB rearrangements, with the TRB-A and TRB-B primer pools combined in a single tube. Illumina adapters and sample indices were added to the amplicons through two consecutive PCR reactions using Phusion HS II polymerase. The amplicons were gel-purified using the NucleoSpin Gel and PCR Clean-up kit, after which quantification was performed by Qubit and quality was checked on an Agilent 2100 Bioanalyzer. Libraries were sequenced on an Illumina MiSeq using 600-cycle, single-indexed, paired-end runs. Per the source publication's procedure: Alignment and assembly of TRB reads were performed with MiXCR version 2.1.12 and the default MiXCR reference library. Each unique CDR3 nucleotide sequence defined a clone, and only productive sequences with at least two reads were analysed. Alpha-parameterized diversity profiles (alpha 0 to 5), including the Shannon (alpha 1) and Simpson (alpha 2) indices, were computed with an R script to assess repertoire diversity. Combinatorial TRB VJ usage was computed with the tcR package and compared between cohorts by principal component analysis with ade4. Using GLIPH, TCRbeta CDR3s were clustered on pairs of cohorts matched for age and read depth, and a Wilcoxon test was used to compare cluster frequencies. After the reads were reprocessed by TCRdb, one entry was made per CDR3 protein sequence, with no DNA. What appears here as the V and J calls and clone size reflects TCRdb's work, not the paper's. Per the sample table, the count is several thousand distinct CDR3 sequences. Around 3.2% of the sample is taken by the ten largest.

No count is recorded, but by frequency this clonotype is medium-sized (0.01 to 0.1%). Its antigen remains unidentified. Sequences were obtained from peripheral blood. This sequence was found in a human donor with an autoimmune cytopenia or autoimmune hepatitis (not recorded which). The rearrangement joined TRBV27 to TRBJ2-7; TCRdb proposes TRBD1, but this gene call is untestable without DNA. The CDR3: CASSTRQGYIDEQYF.